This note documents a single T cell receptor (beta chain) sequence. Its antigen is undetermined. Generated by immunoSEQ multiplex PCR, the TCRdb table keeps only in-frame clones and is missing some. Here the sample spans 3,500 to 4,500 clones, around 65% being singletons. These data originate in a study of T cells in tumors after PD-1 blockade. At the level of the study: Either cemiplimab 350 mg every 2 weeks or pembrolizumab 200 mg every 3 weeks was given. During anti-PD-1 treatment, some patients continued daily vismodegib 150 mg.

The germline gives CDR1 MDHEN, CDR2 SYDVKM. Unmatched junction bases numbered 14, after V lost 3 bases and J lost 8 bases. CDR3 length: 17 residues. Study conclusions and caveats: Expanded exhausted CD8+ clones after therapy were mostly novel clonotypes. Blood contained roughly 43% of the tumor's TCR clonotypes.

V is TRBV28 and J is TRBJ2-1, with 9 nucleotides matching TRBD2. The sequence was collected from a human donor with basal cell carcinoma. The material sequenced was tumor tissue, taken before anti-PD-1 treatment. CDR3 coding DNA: TGTGCCAGCAGTTTTAGCGGGAGCTGGACAAATGACGATGAGCAGTTCTTC. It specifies CASSFSGSWTNDDEQFF. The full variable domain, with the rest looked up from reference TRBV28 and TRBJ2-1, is DVKVTQSSRYLVKRTGEKVFLECVQDMDHENMFWYRQDPGLGLRLIYFSYDVKMKEKGDIPEGYSVSREKKERFSLILESASTNQTSMYLCASSFSGSWTNDDEQFFGPGTRLTVL.